The text below deals with one T cell receptor (beta chain). Its antigen remains unidentified. Unique molecular identifiers were used to barcode this TCRbeta library. TCRdb ran MiXCR on the PCR reads and lists one entry per CDR3 protein. The profile covers around 190,000 distinct CDR3 sequences, with approximately 6.9% appearing a single time and 5% to 6.5% taken by the ten largest. CDR3 length equals 18 residues. CDR1 is PRHDT and CDR2 is FYEKMQ in the germline V gene (reference sequence). V lost 6 bases, J lost 3 bases, and 14 bases stayed unmatched. This record comes from a study of T-cell reconstitution after alpha-beta-depleted transplantation in children. Study results and limitations: Among T cells one year after transplant, newly produced cells accounted for most counts and diversity.

Sequences were derived from PBMCs, sampled before TCRalphabeta/CD19-depleted stem cell transplant. This receptor was obtained from a boy aged 2-9 years with acute lymphoblastic leukemia, due to receive a stem cell transplant. The chain recombines TRBV13 with TRBJ2-7; 13 bases line up with TRBD2. CDR3 residues: CASSTKEPGTSGVYEQYF. The CDR3 bases are TGTGCCAGCAGTACTAAAGAGCCGGGGACTAGCGGGGTCTACGAGCAGTACTTC.